This T cell receptor (beta chain) was identified during a study of Graves' ophthalmopathy and Graves' hyperthyroidism. On this clonotype: The antigen is unknown.

Amplifying from RNA transcripts, the study obtained TCR beta CDR3 regions. Scientists carried out first-round RT-PCR using HTBI primers and then a second-round multiplex PCR. TCRdb called the multiplex PCR reads again in MiXCR, with one record for every CDR3 protein. The repertoire holds 150,000 to 200,000 distinct CDR3 sequences, with under 45% as singletons. Study-wide results and limits: Blood was where most expanded thyroid clonotypes above 0.001 frequency also turned up.

V was trimmed by 6 bases and J by 2 bases, leaving 17 bases between them. CDR3 length equals 16 residues. Germline CDR1 MNHEY, CDR2 SVGEGT. This TCR came from a man under 40 with Graves' ophthalmopathy. The chain uses TRBV6-2 or TRBV6-3 and TRBJ1-5; D remains unclear. The sequenced sample consisted of peripheral blood. This CDR3 is CASSPWSRLGNQPQHF. CDR3 bases: TGTGCCAGCAGCCCCTGGTCCCGGCTTGGCAATCAGCCCCAGCATTTT.